The rows below give T cell receptor beta chains drawn from one sample of a study of T cells in Graves' hyperthyroidism and ophthalmopathy. TCRdb reprocessed the multiplex PCR reads via MiXCR and lists one record per CDR3 protein. The table includes 550,000 to 700,000 distinct CDR3 sequences, about 15% detected once. Material for sequencing was blood. These receptors were taken from a woman in her thirties or forties with Graves' ophthalmopathy. Both conserved end residues are part of each CDR3. Each record gives: clone size, J gene, D gene, V gene, CDR3 DNA, CDR3 protein. The D gene is left open where the match is weak. Expanded clones are given a class, and other clones once, few, many or no size at all.

>many|TRBJ2-5|-|TRBV9
TGTGCCAGCAGCGAGGGACCCCTCGGAGAGACCCAGTACTTC
CASSEGPLGETQYF
>few|TRBJ2-5|-|TRBV20-1
TGCAGTGCTAGAGATCCACGGCTCCAAGAGACCCAGTACTTC
CSARDPRLQETQYF
>-|TRBJ2-2|TRBD1|TRBV30
TGTGCCTGGACGTTCCGTCGTGGGACAGCTATCACCGGGGAGCTGTTTTTT
CAWTFRRGTAITGELFF
>many|TRBJ2-7|-|TRBV10-3
TGTGCCATCAGTGAGGTCCCAGGGAACGAGCAGTACTTC
CAISEVPGNEQYF
>many|TRBJ1-2|TRBD1|TRBV6-5
TGTGCCAGCAGCGCGGACAGGGGTAGTGGCTACACCTTC
CASSADRGSGYTF
>many|TRBJ2-7|-|TRBV6-1
TGTGCCAGCAGATCCCGTCTCGGCAGGGACTACGAGCAGTACTTC
CASRSRLGRDYEQYF
>many|TRBJ2-5|-|TRBV6-1
TGTGCCAGCAGCCGAGGGACGGGACAAGAGACCCAGTACTTC
CASSRGTGQETQYF
>few|TRBJ1-1|-|TRBV6-1
TGTGCCGTGCGGGGGTACGGGAACACTGAAGCTTTCTTT
CAVRGYGNTEAFF
>few|TRBJ2-7|-|TRBV12-3/TRBV12-4
TGTGCCAGCAGCGAGGGAAAATACGAGCAGTACTTC
CASSEGKYEQYF
>many|TRBJ2-5|-|TRBV6-1
TGTGCCACCCGACCAACCCTCGGCAGCCAAGAGACCCAGTACTTC
CATRPTLGSQETQYF
>-|TRBJ2-7|TRBD1|TRBV18
TGTGCCAGCTCACTAACAGGGGGAAGTCACCAGTACTTC
CASSLTGGSHQYF
>many|TRBJ2-3|-|TRBV20-1
TGCAGTGCAGCCATACGGGAGATGAGCACAGATACGCAGTATTTT
CSAAIREMSTDTQYF
>-|TRBJ2-7|TRBD1|TRBV6-5
TGTGCCAGCAGTTACAGGGGGCTCGCCTACGAGCAGTACTTC
CASSYRGLAYEQYF
>many|TRBJ2-7|-|TRBV6-2/TRBV6-3
TGTGCCAGCAGCTCCCAGGAGAGCTCCTACGAGCAGTACTTC
CASSSQESSYEQYF
>-|TRBJ2-6|-|TRBV11-1
TGTGCCAGCAGCCCCTTTGGGGGCTCCCCTTTCTCTGGGGCCAACGTCCTGACTTTC
CASSPFGGSPFSGANVLTF
>-|TRBJ2-7|TRBD1|TRBV6-2/TRBV6-3
TGTGCCAGTCGGCGGGACAGGGTGTTGGACGAGCAGTACTTC
CASRRDRVLDEQYF
>many|TRBJ1-2|TRBD1|TRBV5-5
TGTGCCAGCAGCGCCCAACAGGGGATAGGCTACACCTTC
CASSAQQGIGYTF
>few|TRBJ2-7|TRBD1|TRBV27
TGTGCCAGCAGTCTACAGGGGGCGCAAAACGAGCAGTACTTC
CASSLQGAQNEQYF
>many|TRBJ2-5|-|TRBV19
TGTGCCAGTAGTCCTGGATCAGGGTGGGAGACCCAGTACTTC
CASSPGSGWETQYF
>few|TRBJ1-5|-|TRBV30
TGTGCCTGCCGCATCGCGTATAACCTCCATTTT
CACRIAYNLHF
>-|TRBJ1-6|TRBD1|TRBV19
TGTGCCAGTAGTTACCTGAGGGGACAGGGCGATCTCCACTTT
CASSYLRGQGDLHF
>many|TRBJ1-5|-|TRBV12-3/TRBV12-4
TGTGCCAGCAGCAGCCTCCTAGGTCAGCCCCAGCATTTT
CASSSLLGQPQHF
>many|TRBJ1-2|TRBD1|TRBV19
TGTGCCAGTATGGGACAGGGAGTGGATGGCTACACCTTC
CASMGQGVDGYTF
>many|TRBJ2-7|-|TRBV29-1
TGCAGCGTTGGAGGGGTTGGGACCTACGAGCAGTACTTC
CSVGGVGTYEQYF
>many|TRBJ2-7|TRBD1|TRBV2
TGTGCCAGCAGGCAGGACCGGGACAGGGGCTACGAGCAGTACTTC
CASRQDRDRGYEQYF
>many|TRBJ2-5|-|TRBV12-3/TRBV12-4
TGTGCCAGCAGTCCCCGGACGGAAACCCAGTACTTC
CASSPRTETQYF
>many|TRBJ1-2|TRBD1|TRBV6-1
TGTGCCAGCAGCGAAAGATTAGGGGGCTTCTATGGCTACACCTTC
CASSERLGGFYGYTF
>many|TRBJ1-1|-|TRBV12-3/TRBV12-4
TGTGCCAGCAGTTTAGTAGGCTTCCTGAACACTGAAGCTTTCTTT
CASSLVGFLNTEAFF
>-|TRBJ1-1|-|TRBV19
TGTGCCAGTAGTATAGGACAGAGGAACACTGAAGCTTTCTTT
CASSIGQRNTEAFF
>many|TRBJ2-5|TRBD2|TRBV11-2
TGTGCCAGCAGCTTAGGATCCTGGTCCTTAGCGGGAAAGCAAGAGACCCAGTACTTC
CASSLGSWSLAGKQETQYF
>many|TRBJ1-3|-|TRBV28
TGTGCCAGCACGGGGCCTGGACAGAACTCTGGAAACACCATATATTTT
CASTGPGQNSGNTIYF
>many|TRBJ1-1|-|TRBV12-3/TRBV12-4
TGTGCCAGCAGTCCTAGGTCGAATGAAGCTTTCTTT
CASSPRSNEAFF
>many|TRBJ1-2|-|TRBV6-5
TGTGCCAGCAGTTACTCATCGGGGGGGGGATATGGCTACACCTTC
CASSYSSGGGYGYTF
>-|TRBJ1-2|TRBD1|TRBV27
TGTGCCAGCAGCAGAGGACAGGGTCAGATCGTGGACTATGGCTACACCTTC
CASSRGQGQIVDYGYTF
>many|TRBJ1-1|-|TRBV4-2
TGTGCCAGCAGCCATATGGACTACAGCTCAGGTGAAGCTTTCTTT
CASSHMDYSSGEAFF
>many|TRBJ2-5|-|TRBV7-6
TGTGCCAGCAGCCGAATACAGGACCTGGGAGAGACCCAGTACTTC
CASSRIQDLGETQYF
>many|TRBJ2-2|TRBD1|TRBV20-1
TGCAGTGCTAGTCGACAGGGCTCCGGGGAGCTGTTTTTT
CSASRQGSGELFF
>-|TRBJ1-2|TRBD1|TRBV6-1
TGTGCCAGCACTAACCCGGGACAGGGGAACTATGGCTACACCTTC
CASTNPGQGNYGYTF
>few|TRBJ1-1|TRBD1|TRBV29-1
TGCAGCGTTGTGACAGGGGTGGCAGAAGCTTTCTTT
CSVVTGVAEAFF
>once|TRBJ2-5|TRBD1|TRBV6-5
TGTGCCAGCCGGGGACAGGTGGAGACCCAGTACTTC
CASRGQVETQYF
>many|TRBJ2-7|-|TRBV13
TGTGCCAGCAGCTTATGGGACGGGGTCGACGAGCAGTACTTC
CASSLWDGVDEQYF
>many|TRBJ2-2|TRBD2|TRBV20-1
TGCAGTGCTAATAGGGACTATCACACCGGGGAGCTGTTTTTT
CSANRDYHTGELFF
>many|TRBJ2-7|-|TRBV2
TGTGCCAGCAATAGGGGAAGTACGTTGCAGTACTTC
CASNRGSTLQYF
>many|TRBJ1-1|TRBD1|TRBV19
TGTGCCAGTAACGGACAGGGGTTAGAAGCTTTCTTT
CASNGQGLEAFF
>many|TRBJ1-5|TRBD1|TRBV6-1
TGTGCCAGCAGTGAACGAACAGGGGGCTTGGGTCAGCCCCAGCATTTT
CASSERTGGLGQPQHF
>few|TRBJ2-7|-|TRBV11-2
TGTGCCAGCAGCTTACTTTCTCTCGAGCAGTACTTC
CASSLLSLEQYF
>many|TRBJ2-5|TRBD1|TRBV7-7
TGTGCTAGCAGCCTTCGGACAGGGTTCCCAGAGACCCAGTACTTC
CASSLRTGFPETQYF
>many|TRBJ2-7|-|TRBV5-1
TGCGCCAGCAGCTATAGGGACGAGCAGTACTTC
CASSYRDEQYF
>few|TRBJ2-2|TRBD2|TRBV20-1
TGCAGTGCTAGAAAGGCGGGAGTAGTCGGGGAGCTGTTTTTT
CSARKAGVVGELFF
>few|TRBJ1-1|-|TRBV6-1
TGTGCCAGCAGTGAAGAGATTTTGTGGAACACTGAAGCTTTCTTT
CASSEEILWNTEAFF
>many|TRBJ2-7|TRBD1|TRBV24-1
TGTGCCACCAGTGATGCCGGGACAGGACTCAACGAGCAGTACTTC
CATSDAGTGLNEQYF